This T cell receptor (beta chain) was identified during a study of CD8 T cells in Susac syndrome. The V and J ends lost 4 bases and 4 bases respectively, with 13 bases between them. Germline loops: CDR1 SQVTM, CDR2 ANQGSEA. The CDR3 spans 13 residues. The TEMRA cells underwent FACS enrichment, while the CD8+ and CD4+ T cells underwent negative isolation. With random hexamers, reverse transcription was performed on roughly 0.5 to 1 ug of RNA. TCRdb passed the immunoSEQ multiplex PCR reads through MiXCR, listing each CDR3 protein once. The table shows 84,000 or so distinct CDR3 sequences, with around 96% occurring only once.

This chain links TRBV29-1 with TRBJ1-2; D ambiguous. Source material: CD8+ T cells from PBMCs. This clonotype was sampled from a human donor with Susac syndrome. The DNA of the CDR3 is TGCAGCGTTGGGGATGGACGGATCTATGGCTACACCTTC. Translation: CSVGDGRIYGYTF.